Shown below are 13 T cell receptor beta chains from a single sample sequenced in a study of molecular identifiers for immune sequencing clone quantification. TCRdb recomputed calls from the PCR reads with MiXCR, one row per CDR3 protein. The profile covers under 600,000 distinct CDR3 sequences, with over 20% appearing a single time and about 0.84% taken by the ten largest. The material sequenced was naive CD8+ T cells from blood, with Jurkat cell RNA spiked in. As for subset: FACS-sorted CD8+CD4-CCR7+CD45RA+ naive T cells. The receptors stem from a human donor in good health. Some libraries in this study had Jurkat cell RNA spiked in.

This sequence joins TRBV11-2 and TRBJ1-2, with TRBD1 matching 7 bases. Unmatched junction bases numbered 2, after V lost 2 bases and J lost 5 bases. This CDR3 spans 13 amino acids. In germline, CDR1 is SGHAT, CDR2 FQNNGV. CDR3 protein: CASSLRTGYGYTF. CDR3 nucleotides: TGTGCCAGCAGCTTAAGGACAGGATATGGCTACACCTTC. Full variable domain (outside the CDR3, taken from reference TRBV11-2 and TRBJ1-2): EAGVAQSPRYKIIEKRQSVAFWCNPISGHATLYWYQQILGQGPKLLIQFQNNGVVDDSQLPKDRFSAERLKGVDSTLKIQPAKLEDSAVYLCASSLRTGYGYTFGSGTRLTVV.

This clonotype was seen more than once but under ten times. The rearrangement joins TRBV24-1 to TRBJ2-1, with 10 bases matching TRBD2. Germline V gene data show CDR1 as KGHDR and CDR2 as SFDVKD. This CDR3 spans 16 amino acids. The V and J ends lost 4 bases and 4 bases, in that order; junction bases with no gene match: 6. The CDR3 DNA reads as TGTGCCACCAGTGAGGCTCCTAGCGGGGGTTACAATGAGCAGTTCTTC. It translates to CATSEAPSGGYNEQFF.

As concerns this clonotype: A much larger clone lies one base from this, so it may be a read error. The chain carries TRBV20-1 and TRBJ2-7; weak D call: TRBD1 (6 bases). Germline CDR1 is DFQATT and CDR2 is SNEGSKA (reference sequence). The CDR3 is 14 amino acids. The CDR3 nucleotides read TGCAGTGCTACACCCCGGGACAAGCCCTACGAGCAGTGCTTC. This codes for CSATPRDKPYEQCF.

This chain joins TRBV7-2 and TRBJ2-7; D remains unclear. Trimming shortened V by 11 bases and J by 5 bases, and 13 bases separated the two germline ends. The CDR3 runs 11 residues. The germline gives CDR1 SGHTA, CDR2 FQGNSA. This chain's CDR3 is CAGGLGNEQYF. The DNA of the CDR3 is TGTGCCGGCGGCCTAGGGAACGAGCAGTACTTC. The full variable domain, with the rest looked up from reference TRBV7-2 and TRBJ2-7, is GAGVSQSPSNKVTEKGKDVELRCDPISGHTALYWYRQSLGQGLEFLIYFQGNSAPDKSGLPSDRFSAERTGGSVSTLTIQRTQQEDSAVYLCAGGLGNEQYFGPGTRLTVT.

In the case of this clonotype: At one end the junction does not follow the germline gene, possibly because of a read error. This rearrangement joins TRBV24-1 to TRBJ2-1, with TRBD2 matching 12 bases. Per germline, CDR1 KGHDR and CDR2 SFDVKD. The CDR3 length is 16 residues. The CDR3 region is CATSDLAGGPYNEQSF. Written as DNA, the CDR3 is TGTGCCACCAGTGATCTAGCGGGAGGGCCGTACAATGAGCAGTCCTTC.

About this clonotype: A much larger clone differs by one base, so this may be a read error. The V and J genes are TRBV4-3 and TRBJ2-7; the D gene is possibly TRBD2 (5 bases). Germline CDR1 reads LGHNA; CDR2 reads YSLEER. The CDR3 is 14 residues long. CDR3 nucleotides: TGCGCCAGCGGCCAAGATCGGAGCGGCTACGAGCAGTACTTC. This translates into CASGQDRSGYEQYF.

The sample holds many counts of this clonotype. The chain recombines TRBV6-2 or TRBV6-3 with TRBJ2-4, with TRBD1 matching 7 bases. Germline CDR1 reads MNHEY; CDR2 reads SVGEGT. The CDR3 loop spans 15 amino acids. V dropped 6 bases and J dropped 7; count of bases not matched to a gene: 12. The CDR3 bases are TGTGCCAGCAGCTCCGGGACAGCCATCTGGAACATTCAGTACTTC. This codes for CASSSGTAIWNIQYF.

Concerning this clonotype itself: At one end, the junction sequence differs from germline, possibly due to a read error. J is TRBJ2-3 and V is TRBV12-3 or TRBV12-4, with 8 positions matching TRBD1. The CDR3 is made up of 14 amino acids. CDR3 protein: CAGSSTGVPDTQYF. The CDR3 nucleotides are TGTGCCGGCAGTTCGACAGGGGTCCCAGATACGCAGTATTTT.

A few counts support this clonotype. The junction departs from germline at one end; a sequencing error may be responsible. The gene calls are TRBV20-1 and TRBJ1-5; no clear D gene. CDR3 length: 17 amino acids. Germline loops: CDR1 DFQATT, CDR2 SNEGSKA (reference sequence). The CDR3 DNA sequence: TGCAGTGCTAGAGAGGAAACCGGCGGTGCTAGCTATCAGCCCCAGCATTTT. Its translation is CSAREETGGASYQPQHF.

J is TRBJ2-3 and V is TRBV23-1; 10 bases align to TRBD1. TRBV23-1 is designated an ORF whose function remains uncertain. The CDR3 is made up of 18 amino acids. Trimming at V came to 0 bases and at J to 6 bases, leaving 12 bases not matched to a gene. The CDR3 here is CASSQSIGPDRGADTQYF. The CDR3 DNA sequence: TGCGCCAGCAGTCAATCGATTGGACCGGACAGGGGGGCCGATACGCAGTATTTT.

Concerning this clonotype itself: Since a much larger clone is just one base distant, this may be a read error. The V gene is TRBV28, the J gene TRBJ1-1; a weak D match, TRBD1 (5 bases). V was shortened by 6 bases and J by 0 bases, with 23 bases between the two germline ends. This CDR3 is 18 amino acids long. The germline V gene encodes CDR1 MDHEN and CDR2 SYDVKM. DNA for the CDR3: TGTGCCAGCAGCCAAAATCGGAGGGACGTCGAGATGAACACTGAAGCTTTCTTT. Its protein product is CASSQNRRDVEMNTEAFF.

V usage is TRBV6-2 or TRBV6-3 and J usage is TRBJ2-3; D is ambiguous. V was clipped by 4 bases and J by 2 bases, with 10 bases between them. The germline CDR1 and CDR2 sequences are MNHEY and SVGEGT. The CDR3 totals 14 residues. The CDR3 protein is CASSLVRTTDTQYF. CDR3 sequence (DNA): TGTGCCAGCAGTTTAGTGAGGACCACAGATACGCAGTATTTT.

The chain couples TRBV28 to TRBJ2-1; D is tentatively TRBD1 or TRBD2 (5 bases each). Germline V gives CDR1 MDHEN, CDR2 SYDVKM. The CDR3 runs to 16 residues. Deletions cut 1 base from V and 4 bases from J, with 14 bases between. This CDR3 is CASSLLGVGQYNEQFF. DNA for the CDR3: TGTGCCAGCAGTTTATTGGGGGTAGGGCAGTACAATGAGCAGTTCTTC.